A single sample gave rise to the 19 T cell receptor beta chains below, sequenced in a study of cytomegalovirus exposure and HLA in healthy donors. 60 Vbeta and 13 Jbeta primers were used in PCR. The repertoire was sequenced with immunoSEQ multiplex PCR; TCRdb's copy has only in-frame clones and lacks some. The repertoire holds approximately 110,000 clones, around 68% seen once, with around 4.3% in the top ten. The sample taken for sequencing was PBMCs. These receptors came from a woman between 40 and 55 years old in good health and CMV-seropositive.

The chain recombines TRBV28 with TRBJ1-1, with TRBD1 identical over 10 bases. V gave up 3 bases and J gave up 4 bases; unmatched junction bases: 14. Germline V gene sequence: CDR1 MDHEN, CDR2 SYDVKM. The CDR3 is 18 residues long. CDR3 in amino acids: CASSLNPSTGGRGTEAFF. The CDR3 DNA reads as TGTGCCAGCAGTTTGAATCCCTCGACAGGGGGCAGAGGCACTGAAGCTTTCTTT.

The chain is built from TRBV19 and TRBJ2-2; 8 bases align to TRBD2. The CDR3 is 14 residues long. J was trimmed by 4 bases and V by 4 bases; bases with no gene match: 2. Germline loops: CDR1 LNHDA, CDR2 SQIVND (reference sequence). CDR3: CASSRLASTGELFF. The CDR3 DNA is TGTGCCAGTAGTAGACTAGCGAGCACCGGGGAGCTGTTTTTT.

This sequence joins TRBV7-9 and TRBJ2-5; 9 bases match TRBD1. This CDR3 spans 19 amino acids. Germline values: CDR1 SEHNR, CDR2 FQNEAQ (reference sequence). V dropped 6 bases and J dropped 1; count of bases not matched to a gene: 18. This CDR3 reads CASSSPGQGLPFLQETQYF. The CDR3 DNA follows: TGTGCCAGCAGTTCTCCGGGACAGGGTCTCCCTTTCCTCCAAGAGACCCAGTACTTC. Full variable domain (remainder filled in from reference TRBV7-9 and TRBJ2-5): DTGVSQNPRHKITKRGQNVTFRCDPISEHNRLYWYRQTLGQGPEFLTYFQNEAQLEKSRLLSDRFSAERPKGSFSTLEIQRTEQGDSAMYLCASSSPGQGLPFLQETQYFGPGTRLLVL.

The gene calls are TRBV7-8 and TRBJ2-7, with 9 bases identical to TRBD1. The CDR3 contains 14 residues. The ends lost 7 bases at V and 4 bases at J; junction bases unmatched: 8. Germline CDR1 SGHVS, CDR2 FQNEAQ. DNA for the CDR3: TGTGCCAGCACCTTGACAGGGGGTCGGTACGAGCAGTACTTC. It encodes CASTLTGGRYEQYF.

The chain recombines TRBV4-1 with TRBJ1-5; a weak D match, TRBD1 (6 bases). Germline loops: CDR1 MGHRA, CDR2 YSYEKL. V gave up 3 bases and J gave up 0 bases, with 12 bases separating them. This CDR3 has 16 residues. The CDR3 DNA reads as TGCGCCAGCAGCCAGGGGACAAGACCTAGCAATCAGCCCCAGCATTTT. This codes for CASSQGTRPSNQPQHF.

About this clone: A read error may account for a junction end that differs from germline. V is TRBV18 and J is TRBJ1-1, with 8 bases matching TRBD1. This CDR3 has 14 residues. The germline gives CDR1 KGHSH, CDR2 LQKENI. CDR3 coding DNA: TGTGCCAGCTCCCCACAGGGGGTGGGCACTGAAGCTTTCTTT. Its translation is CASSPQGVGTEAFF.

The chain uses TRBV18 and TRBJ2-2; TRBD2 might be the D (6 bases). This CDR3 has 17 residues. Germline CDR1 is KGHSH and CDR2 is LQKENI. The V end lost 0 bases, the J end lost 4 bases, and 15 bases lay between the germline ends. CDR3 DNA sequence: TGTGCCAGCTCACCACCGCAGCGGGCCCCGGTCACCGGGGAGCTGTTTTTT. Amino acid sequence: CASSPPQRAPVTGELFF.

The rearrangement links TRBV30 to TRBJ1-5, with a tentative D call TRBD1 (6 bases). Germline CDR1 reads GTSNPN; CDR2 reads SVGIG (reference sequence). The CDR3 has 16 residues. V lost 0 bases to trimming and J lost 2 bases, with 14 bases between them. The CDR3 spells CAWSVRTGTGNQPQHF. The CDR3, as DNA: TGTGCCTGGAGTGTCCGCACAGGGACGGGCAATCAGCCCCAGCATTTT.

The rearrangement uses TRBV5-1 and TRBJ1-5; TRBD1 is a possible D gene (5 bases). V was clipped by 0 bases and J by 5 bases, with 6 bases between them. The V gene's germline CDR1 is SGHRS and CDR2 YFSETQ. The CDR3 sequence is 13 residues long. CDR3 loop: CASSLEGYQPQHF. The CDR3 nucleotides are TGCGCCAGCAGCTTGGAGGGGTATCAGCCCCAGCATTTT.

This clone was seen only once. This rearrangement joins TRBV28 to TRBJ1-2; D ambiguous. Germline V gene sequence: CDR1 MDHEN, CDR2 SYDVKM. V was shortened by 3 bases and J by 2 bases, with 7 bases between the two germline ends. The CDR3 is 13 residues long. Here the CDR3 reads CASSFGRNYGYTF. The CDR3 DNA reads TGTGCCAGCAGTTTCGGCAGGAACTATGGCTACACCTTC.

The chain employs TRBV6-5 and TRBJ1-3, with a weak D call TRBD1 (6 bases). Between the trimmed V and J ends, which lost 7 bases and 1 base, there was a span of 11 bases. The CDR3 sequence is 14 residues long. Germline V gene data show CDR1 as MNHEY and CDR2 as SVGAGI. The CDR3 DNA sequence: TGTGCCAGCACTACAGGGTCATCTGGAAACACCATATATTTT. Translated, it gives CASTTGSSGNTIYF.

The J gene is TRBJ1-1, the V gene TRBV4-1; no clear D gene. Germline V CDR1 and CDR2: MGHRA, YSYEKL. The CDR3 consists of 16 residues. V was cut by 1 base and J by 1 base, with 13 bases left in between. The CDR3 loop reads CASSQGPIEGNTEAFF. CDR3 coding DNA: TGCGCCAGCAGCCAAGGCCCAATCGAGGGGAACACTGAAGCTTTCTTT.

The rearrangement joins TRBV9 to TRBJ2-1, with 11 nucleotides matching TRBD2. This CDR3 is 16 amino acids long. Germline values: CDR1 SGDLS, CDR2 YYNGEE. V dropped 2 bases and J dropped 3; count of bases not matched to a gene: 4. CDR3 amino acids: CASSVTGTSGYNEQFF. CDR3 coding DNA: TGTGCCAGCAGCGTTACCGGGACTAGCGGCTACAATGAGCAGTTCTTC.

The genes are TRBV5-1 and TRBJ2-3; the match to TRBD1 covers 9 bases. The V and J ends lost 5 bases and 2 bases, in that order; junction bases with no gene match: 9. Germline loops: CDR1 SGHRS, CDR2 YFSETQ. This CDR3 spans 16 amino acids. The CDR3 DNA reads TGCGCCAGCAGTTTTAGACAGGGGGTTCTCACAGATACGCAGTATTTT. Translation gives CASSFRQGVLTDTQYF.

This clone was found a few times. V gene TRBV19 combines with J gene TRBJ1-2; D uncertain. This CDR3 is built from 21 residues. Trimming stripped 5 bases from V and 2 bases from J, with 33 bases between. CDR1 and CDR2 from the germline V gene are LNHDA and SQIVND (reference sequence). CDR3 DNA sequence: TGTGCCAGTAGTCCCAACTTCCGGGCCTTGAGGGCCCCGCGTTTGAACTATGGCTACACCTTC. This sequence encodes CASSPNFRALRAPRLNYGYTF.

This clone showed up just a few times. The V gene is TRBV30, the J gene TRBJ2-7; D is unresolved. The CDR3 spans 13 residues. V was shortened by 6 bases and J by 3 bases, with 15 bases between the two germline ends. The germline CDR1 and CDR2 sequences are GTSNPN and SVGIG (reference sequence). In DNA form, the CDR3 reads TGTGCCTGCACTACCGGGTCCCTCTACGAGCAGTACTTC. Amino acid sequence: CACTTGSLYEQYF.

This clone was detected a few times. The rearrangement uses TRBV6-6 and TRBJ2-2; D is possibly TRBD1 (5 bases). The V end lost 0 bases, the J end lost 6 bases, and 14 bases lay between the germline ends. This CDR3 comprises 16 residues. Germline V gene lookup returns CDR1 MNHNY and CDR2 SVGAGI (reference sequence). CDR3 sequence: CASSYSKGVKAGELFF. The CDR3 DNA sequence: TGTGCCAGCAGTTACTCGAAAGGGGTGAAAGCCGGGGAGCTGTTTTTT.

In this sample, this clone turned up once. The chain is built from TRBV2 and TRBJ1-2; a weak D match, TRBD1 (5 bases). V dropped 3 bases and J dropped 4 bases, with 12 bases sitting between them. Germline V gives CDR1 SNHLY, CDR2 FYNNEI. The CDR3 spans 14 residues. CDR3 nucleotide sequence: TGTGCCAGCAGTGATGGGGCAATGGGCTATGGCTACACCTTC. Its translation: CASSDGAMGYGYTF.

The V call is TRBV27, the J call TRBJ2-5; TRBD1 is a possible D gene (8 bases). The DNA end is a closer match to TRBJ2-7, so the J assignment may be wrong. Germline lookup yields CDR1 MNHEY and CDR2 SMNVEV (reference sequence). The CDR3 totals 15 residues. The CDR3, as DNA: TGTGCCAGCAGGAGGACAGGGAGGGGGACCTACGAGCAGTACTTC. Protein sequence: CASRRTGRGTYEQYF.